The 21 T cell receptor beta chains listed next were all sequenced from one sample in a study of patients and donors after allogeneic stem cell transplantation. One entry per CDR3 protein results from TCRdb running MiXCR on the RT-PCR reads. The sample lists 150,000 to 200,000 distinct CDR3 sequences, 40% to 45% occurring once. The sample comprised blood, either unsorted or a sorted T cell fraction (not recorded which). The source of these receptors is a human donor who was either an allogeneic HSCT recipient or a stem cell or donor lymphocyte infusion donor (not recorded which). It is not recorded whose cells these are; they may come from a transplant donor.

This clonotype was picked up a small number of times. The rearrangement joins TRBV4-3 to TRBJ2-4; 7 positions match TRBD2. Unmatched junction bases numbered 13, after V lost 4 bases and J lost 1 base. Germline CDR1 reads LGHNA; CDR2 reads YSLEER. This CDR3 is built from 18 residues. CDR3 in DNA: TGCGCCAGCAGCCGGGGATGGACGGGAGGCCGGGCCAAAAACATTCAGTACTTC. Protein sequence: CASSRGWTGGRAKNIQYF.

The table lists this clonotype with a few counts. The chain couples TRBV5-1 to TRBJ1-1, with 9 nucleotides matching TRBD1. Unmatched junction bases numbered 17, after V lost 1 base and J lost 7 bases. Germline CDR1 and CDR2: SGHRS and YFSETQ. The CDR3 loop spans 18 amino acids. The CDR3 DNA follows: TGCGCCAGCAGCTTGCAAGGAAGATCCGGGACAGGGTTCGGTGAAGCTTTCTTT. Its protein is CASSLQGRSGTGFGEAFF. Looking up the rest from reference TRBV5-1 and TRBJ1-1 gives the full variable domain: KAGVTQTPRYLIKTRGQQVTLSCSPISGHRSVSWYQQTPGQGLQFLFEYFSETQRNKGNFPGRFSGRQFSNSRSEMNVSTLELGDSALYLCASSLQGRSGTGFGEAFFGQGTRLTVV.

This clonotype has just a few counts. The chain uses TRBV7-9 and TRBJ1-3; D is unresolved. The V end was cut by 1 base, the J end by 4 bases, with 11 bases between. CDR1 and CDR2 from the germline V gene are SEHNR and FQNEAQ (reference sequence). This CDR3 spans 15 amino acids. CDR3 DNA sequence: TGTGCCAGCAGCTTAGTCTGGGGAAGAGGAAACACCATATATTTT. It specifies CASSLVWGRGNTIYF.

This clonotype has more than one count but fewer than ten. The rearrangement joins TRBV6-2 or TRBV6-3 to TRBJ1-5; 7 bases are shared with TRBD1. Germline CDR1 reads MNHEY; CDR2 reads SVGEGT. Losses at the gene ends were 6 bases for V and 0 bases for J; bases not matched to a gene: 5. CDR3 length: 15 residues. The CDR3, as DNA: TGTGCCAGCAGAGTGGGACAGTCTAGCAATCAGCCCCAGCATTTT. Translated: CASRVGQSSNQPQHF.

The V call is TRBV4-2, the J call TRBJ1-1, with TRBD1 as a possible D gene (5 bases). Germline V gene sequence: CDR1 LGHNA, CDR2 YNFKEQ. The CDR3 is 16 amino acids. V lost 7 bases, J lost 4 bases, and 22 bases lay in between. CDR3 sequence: CASTRGTYEDLTEAFF. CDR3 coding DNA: TGTGCCAGCACCCGCGGGACTTATGAGGATCTCACTGAAGCTTTCTTT.

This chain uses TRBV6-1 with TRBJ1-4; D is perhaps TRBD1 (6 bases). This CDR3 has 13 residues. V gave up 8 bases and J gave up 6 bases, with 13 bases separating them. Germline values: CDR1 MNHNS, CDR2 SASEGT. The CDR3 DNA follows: TGTGCCAGCTGCGGACAGTCTTATGAAAAACTGTTTTTT. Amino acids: CASCGQSYEKLFF.

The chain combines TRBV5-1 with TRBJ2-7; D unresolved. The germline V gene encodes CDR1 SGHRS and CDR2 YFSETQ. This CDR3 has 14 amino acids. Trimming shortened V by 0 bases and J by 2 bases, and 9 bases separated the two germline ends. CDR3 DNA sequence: TGCGCCAGCAGCTTGGAATGGGGAACCTACGAGCAGTACTTC. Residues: CASSLEWGTYEQYF.

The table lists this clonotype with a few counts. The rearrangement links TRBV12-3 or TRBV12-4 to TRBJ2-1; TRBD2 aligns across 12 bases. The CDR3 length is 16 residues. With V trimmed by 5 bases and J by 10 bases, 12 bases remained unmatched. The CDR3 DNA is TGTGCCAGCAGTCCCCCGACTAGCGGGGGTGTAGGGGAGCAGTTCTTC. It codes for CASSPPTSGGVGEQFF.

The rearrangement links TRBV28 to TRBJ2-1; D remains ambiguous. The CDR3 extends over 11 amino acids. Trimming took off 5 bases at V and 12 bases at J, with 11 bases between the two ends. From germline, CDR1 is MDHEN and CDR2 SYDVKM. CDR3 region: CASSPAVMQFF. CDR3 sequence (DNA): TGTGCCAGCAGTCCCGCTGTAATGCAGTTCTTC.

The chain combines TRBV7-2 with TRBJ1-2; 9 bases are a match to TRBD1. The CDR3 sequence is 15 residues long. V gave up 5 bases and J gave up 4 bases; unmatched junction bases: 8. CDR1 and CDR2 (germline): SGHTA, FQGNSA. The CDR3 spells CASSLKPGQGYGYTF. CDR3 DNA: TGTGCCAGCAGCCTCAAACCGGGACAGGGCTATGGCTACACCTTC.

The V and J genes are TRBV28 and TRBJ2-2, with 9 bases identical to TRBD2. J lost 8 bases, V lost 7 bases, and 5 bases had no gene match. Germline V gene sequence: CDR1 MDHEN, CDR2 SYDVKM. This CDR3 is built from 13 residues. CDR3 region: CASTIAGVGELFF. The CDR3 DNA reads TGTGCCAGCACCATAGCGGGAGTTGGGGAGCTGTTTTTT.

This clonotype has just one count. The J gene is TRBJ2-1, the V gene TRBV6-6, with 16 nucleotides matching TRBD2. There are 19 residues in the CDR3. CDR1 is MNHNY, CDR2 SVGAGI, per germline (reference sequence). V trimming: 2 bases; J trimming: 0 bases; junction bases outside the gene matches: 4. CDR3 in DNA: TGTGCCAGCAGTTACCTGGGACTAGCGGGAGGGAGCTCCTACAATGAGCAGTTCTTC. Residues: CASSYLGLAGGSSYNEQFF.

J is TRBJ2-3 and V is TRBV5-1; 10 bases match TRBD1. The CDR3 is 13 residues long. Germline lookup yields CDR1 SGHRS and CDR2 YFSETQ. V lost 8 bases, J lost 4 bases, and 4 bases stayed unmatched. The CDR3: CASRTGGPDTQYF. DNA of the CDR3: TGCGCCAGTAGGACAGGGGGACCAGATACGCAGTATTTT.

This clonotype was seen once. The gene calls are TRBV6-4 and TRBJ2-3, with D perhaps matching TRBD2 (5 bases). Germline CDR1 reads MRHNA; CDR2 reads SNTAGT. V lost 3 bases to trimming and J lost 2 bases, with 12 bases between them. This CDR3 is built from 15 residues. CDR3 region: CASSENGLSTDTQYF. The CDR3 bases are TGTGCCAGCAGTGAGAACGGACTCTCCACAGATACGCAGTATTTT.

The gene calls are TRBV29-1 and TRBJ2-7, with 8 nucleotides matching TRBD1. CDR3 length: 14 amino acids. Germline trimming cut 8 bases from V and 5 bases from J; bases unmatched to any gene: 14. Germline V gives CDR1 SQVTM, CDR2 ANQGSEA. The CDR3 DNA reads TGCAGCACCTCCGGGGCAACAGGGGGTCACGAGCAGTACTTC. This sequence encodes CSTSGATGGHEQYF.

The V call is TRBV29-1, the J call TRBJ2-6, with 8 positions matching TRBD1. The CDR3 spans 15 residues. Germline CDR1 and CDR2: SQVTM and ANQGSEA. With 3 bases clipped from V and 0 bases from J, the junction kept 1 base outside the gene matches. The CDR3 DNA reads TGCAGCGTTGATCAGGGGGCCTCTGGGGCCAACGTCCTGACTTTC. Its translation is CSVDQGASGANVLTF.

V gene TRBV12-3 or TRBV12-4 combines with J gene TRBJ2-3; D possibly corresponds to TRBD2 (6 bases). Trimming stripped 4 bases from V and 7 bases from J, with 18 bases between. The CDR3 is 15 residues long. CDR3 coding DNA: TGTGCCAGCAGTTCAAGACTAGAAGAGCGCAATACGCAGTATTTT. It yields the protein CASSSRLEERNTQYF.

The CDR3 DNA sequence: TGCGCCAGCAGCCTCTTGACAGGGAGCGGTTCACCCCTCCACTTT. It codes for CASSLLTGSGSPLHF. The chain recombines TRBV4-1 with TRBJ1-6; TRBD1 matches 7 bases. Germline V lookup: CDR1 MGHRA, CDR2 YSYEKL. This CDR3 has 15 amino acids. Trimming cost V 4 bases and J 9 bases; bases outside gene matches: 9.

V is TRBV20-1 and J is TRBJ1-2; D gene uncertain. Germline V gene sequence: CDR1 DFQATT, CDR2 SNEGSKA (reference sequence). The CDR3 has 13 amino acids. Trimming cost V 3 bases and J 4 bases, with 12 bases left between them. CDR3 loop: CSASSGRSYGYTF. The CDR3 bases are TGCAGTGCTAGCTCGGGTCGAAGCTATGGCTACACCTTC.

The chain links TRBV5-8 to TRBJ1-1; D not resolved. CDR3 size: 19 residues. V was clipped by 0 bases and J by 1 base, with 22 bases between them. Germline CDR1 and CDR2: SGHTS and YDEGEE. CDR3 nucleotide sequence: TGTGCCAGCAGCTTGGGCCTTCTAGGCTCCCGAATGGCGAACACTGAAGCTTTCTTT. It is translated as CASSLGLLGSRMANTEAFF.

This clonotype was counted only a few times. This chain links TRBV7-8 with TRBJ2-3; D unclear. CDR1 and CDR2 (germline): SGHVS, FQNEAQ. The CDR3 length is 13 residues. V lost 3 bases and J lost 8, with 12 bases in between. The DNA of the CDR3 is TGTGCCAGCAGCTTTTCGAGTGCTGGTACGCAGTATTTT. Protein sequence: CASSFSSAGTQYF.